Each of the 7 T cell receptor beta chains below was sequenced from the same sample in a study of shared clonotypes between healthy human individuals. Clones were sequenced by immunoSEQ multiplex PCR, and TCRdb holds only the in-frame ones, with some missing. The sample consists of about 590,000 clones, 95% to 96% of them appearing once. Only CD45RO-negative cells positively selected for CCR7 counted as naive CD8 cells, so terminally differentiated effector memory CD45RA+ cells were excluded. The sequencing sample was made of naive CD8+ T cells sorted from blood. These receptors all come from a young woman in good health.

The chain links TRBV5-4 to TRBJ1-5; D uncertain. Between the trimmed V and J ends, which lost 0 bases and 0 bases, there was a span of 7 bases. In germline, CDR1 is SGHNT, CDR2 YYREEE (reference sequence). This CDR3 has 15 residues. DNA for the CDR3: TGTGCCAGCAGCTTGGGGGGAGATAGCAATCAGCCCCAGCATTTT. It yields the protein CASSLGGDSNQPQHF.

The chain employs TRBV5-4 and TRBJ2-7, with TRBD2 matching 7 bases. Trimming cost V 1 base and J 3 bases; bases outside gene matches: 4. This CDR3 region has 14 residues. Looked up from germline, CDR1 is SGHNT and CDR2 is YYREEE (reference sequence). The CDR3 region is CASSLFGGSYEQYF. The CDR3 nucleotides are TGTGCCAGCAGCTTGTTCGGCGGGAGCTACGAGCAGTACTTC.

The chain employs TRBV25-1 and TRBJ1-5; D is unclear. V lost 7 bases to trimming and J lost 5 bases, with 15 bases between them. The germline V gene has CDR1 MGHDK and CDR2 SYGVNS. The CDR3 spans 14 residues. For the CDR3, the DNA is TGTGCCAGCATAGTAGAAGGACGTTATCAGCCCCAGCATTTT. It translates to CASIVEGRYQPQHF.

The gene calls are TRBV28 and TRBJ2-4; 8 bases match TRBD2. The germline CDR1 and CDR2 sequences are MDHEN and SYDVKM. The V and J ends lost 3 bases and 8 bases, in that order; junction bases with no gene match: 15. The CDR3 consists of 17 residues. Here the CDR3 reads CASSFPLREAGGYIQYF. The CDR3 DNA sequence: TGTGCCAGCAGTTTCCCCTTGCGGGAGGCCGGTGGATACATTCAGTACTTC.

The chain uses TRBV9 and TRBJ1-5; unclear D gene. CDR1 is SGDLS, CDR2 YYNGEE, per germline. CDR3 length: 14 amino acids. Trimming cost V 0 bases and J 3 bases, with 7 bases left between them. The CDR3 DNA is TGTGCCAGCAGCGTAGGTCAAACCAATCAGCCCCAGCATTTT. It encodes CASSVGQTNQPQHF.

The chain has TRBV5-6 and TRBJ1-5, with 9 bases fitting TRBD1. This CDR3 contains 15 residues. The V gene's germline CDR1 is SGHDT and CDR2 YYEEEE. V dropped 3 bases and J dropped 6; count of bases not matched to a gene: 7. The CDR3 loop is CASSSGTGRGQPQHF. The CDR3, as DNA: TGTGCCAGCAGCTCCGGGACAGGGAGAGGTCAGCCCCAGCATTTT.

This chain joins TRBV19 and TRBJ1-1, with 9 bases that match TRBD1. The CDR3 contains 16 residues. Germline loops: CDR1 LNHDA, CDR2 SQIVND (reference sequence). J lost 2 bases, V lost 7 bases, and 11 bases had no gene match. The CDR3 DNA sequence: TGTGCCAGTACTCTATCGACAGGGGGGGAAAACACTGAAGCTTTCTTT. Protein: CASTLSTGGENTEAFF.